This is a list of T cell receptor beta chains from one sample in a study of T cell repertoires in cytomegalovirus infection. MiXCR, applied by TCRdb to the reads, yields one record per CDR3 protein. The sample holds 100,000 to 150,000 distinct CDR3 sequences, almost 9% seen once. Source material: PBMCs. The source is a human donor in good health (CMV status not recorded). Some clones in this sample may be carry-over from other donors' samples. Each CDR3 is given with its conserved first and last residue. D genes are given only for firm matches. Not all rows give a size; the values are once, few, many and, for expanded clones, a class.

d_call j_call clone_size v_call cdr3_nt cdr3_aa
- TRBJ2-1 few TRBV2 TGTGCCAGCAGTTACTCCGGGACAGAGCAGTTCTTC CASSYSGTEQFF
- TRBJ1-2 many TRBV7-6 TGTGCCAGCAGCTTCACCGGCGGCGGCTACACCTTC CASSFTGGGYTF
TRBD1 TRBJ2-5 many TRBV7-9 TGTGCCAGCAGTCCGGGACAGGCCCAAGAGACCCAGTACTTC CASSPGQAQETQYF
TRBD2 TRBJ2-3 many TRBV20-1 TGCAGTGCTAGGCTTGACGGGGGGGCAGATACGCAGTATTTT CSARLDGGADTQYF
- TRBJ2-5 many TRBV7-6 TGTGCCAGCAGCTTAGCGGGGGGGCTGGAGACCCAGTACTTC CASSLAGGLETQYF
TRBD1 TRBJ1-6 - TRBV10-3 TGTGCCATCAGTGAGTCAGGGGACAGGAATTCACCCCTCCACTTT CAISESGDRNSPLHF
TRBD2 TRBJ2-7 few TRBV4-2 TGTGCCAGCAGCCAAGCCGGGACTAGCGGTACCTACGAGCAGTACTTC CASSQAGTSGTYEQYF
- TRBJ2-1 many TRBV7-8 TGTGCCAGCACCCCCCACTCAGCTTACAATGAGCAGTTCTTC CASTPHSAYNEQFF
- TRBJ1-5 - TRBV20-1 TGCAGTGCCCGCCGAGGGAATAGCAATCAGCCCCAGCATTTT CSARRGNSNQPQHF
TRBD1 TRBJ2-2 many TRBV7-2 TGTGCCAGCAGCTTGCATAGTGCAGGGGGAGTCGGGGAGCTGTTTTTT CASSLHSAGGVGELFF
- TRBJ2-5 many TRBV20-1 TGCAGTGCTAGTAAGACAGTCCAAGAGACCCAGTACTTC CSASKTVQETQYF
- TRBJ2-3 few TRBV20-1 TGCAGTGCTAGAGATGGGGCTAGCCCGGGGGCAGATACGCAGTATTTT CSARDGASPGADTQYF
- TRBJ2-7 few TRBV20-1 TGCAGTGCTAGAGATGGAGGACAGCGGGGAGACTCTGGCGAGCAGTACTTC CSARDGGQRGDSGEQYF
TRBD2 TRBJ2-1 many TRBV7-2 TGTGCCAGCAGCTCGAGCGGGGGGGACTACAATGAGCAGTTCTTC CASSSSGGDYNEQFF
- TRBJ1-1 many TRBV7-9 TGTGCCAGCAGCCCTGTTACAGGGATGAACACTGAAGCTTTCTTT CASSPVTGMNTEAFF
TRBD1 TRBJ1-5 few TRBV2 TGTGCCAGCATCCGGGACAGGGAGAATCAGCCCCAGCATTTT CASIRDRENQPQHF
TRBD1 TRBJ2-1 - TRBV5-1 TGCGCCAGCAGCTATGGACAGGCATCCTACAATGAGCAGTTCTTC CASSYGQASYNEQFF
- TRBJ2-5 many TRBV6-1 TGTGCCAGCAGTGAACATGGGGTTGTACAAGAGACCCAGTACTTC CASSEHGVVQETQYF
- TRBJ2-3 - TRBV20-1 TGCAGTGTTTTTGTAGCAGCCTACGATACGCAGTATTTT CSVFVAAYDTQYF
- TRBJ2-5 many TRBV29-1 TGCAGCGTGGAAGGCGGGGCTGAGACCCAGTACTTC CSVEGGAETQYF
- TRBJ1-4 many TRBV7-8 TGTGCCAGCAGCCCCGGGACGGGTCCGGCTAATGAAAAACTGTTTTTT CASSPGTGPANEKLFF
TRBD2 TRBJ2-1 many TRBV5-1 TGCGCCAGCAGCCAAACTAGCGGGGGGGCCAGGCGTGAGTTCTTC CASSQTSGGARREFF
- TRBJ1-4 many TRBV24-1 TGTGCCACCCGGTGGGGCCTTCTGGGGGAAAAACTGTTTTTT CATRWGLLGEKLFF
- TRBJ2-1 many TRBV12-3/TRBV12-4 TGTGCCAGCACTTTGGGTCCTAACAATGAGCAGTTCTTC CASTLGPNNEQFF
- TRBJ2-7 many TRBV11-2 TGTGCCAGCAGCTTAGGGGGACTGGGCGAGCAGTACTTC CASSLGGLGEQYF
- TRBJ1-2 many TRBV5-6 TGTGCCAGCAGCCAGGGTCAGGGAGCACGTGGCTACACCTTC CASSQGQGARGYTF